Following are 25 T cell receptor beta chains from one sample sequenced in a study of shared clonotypes between healthy human individuals. Generated by immunoSEQ multiplex PCR, the TCRdb table keeps only in-frame clones and is missing some. The data show around 1.5 million clones, around 98% seen once. The specimen was naive CD4+ T cells sorted from blood. Subset denoted: CD45RA+ positively selected. These receptors originate from a man between 25 and 39 years old in good health.

V usage is TRBV28 and J usage is TRBJ2-7, with TRBD2 matching 10 bases. Germline V gives CDR1 MDHEN, CDR2 SYDVKM. The length of the CDR3 is 14 residues. Unmatched junction bases numbered 8, after V lost 5 bases and J lost 7 bases. The CDR3 sequence is CASSTAGGYEEQYF. CDR3 DNA sequence: TGTGCCAGCAGTACAGCGGGAGGGTATGAGGAGCAGTACTTC.

The CDR3 DNA follows: TGTGCCAGCAGCCCTAATACAGGATCTGCTGGAAACACCATATATTTT. Translating gives CASSPNTGSAGNTIYF. The chain recombines TRBV9 with TRBJ1-3; D is perhaps TRBD1 (5 bases). Per the germline V gene, CDR1 is SGDLS and CDR2 is YYNGEE. V was trimmed by 4 bases and J by 2 bases, leaving 16 bases between them. The CDR3 runs to 16 residues. Combining the CDR3 with reference TRBV9 and TRBJ1-3 gives the whole variable domain DSGVTQTPKHLITATGQRVTLRCSPRSGDLSVYWYQQSLDQGLQFLIQYYNGEERAKGNILERFSAQQFPDLHSELNLSSLELGDSALYFCASSPNTGSAGNTIYFGEGSWLTVV.

V gene TRBV7-9 combines with J gene TRBJ2-1; D is ambiguous. Per the germline V gene, CDR1 is SEHNR and CDR2 is FQNEAQ (reference sequence). The CDR3 length is 11 residues. Trimming removed 7 bases at V and 7 bases at J, with 8 bases between. DNA of the CDR3: TGTGCCAGCACGCTAAATAATGAGCAGTTCTTC. It is translated as CASTLNNEQFF.

The chain combines TRBV5-1 with TRBJ1-1; D gene ambiguous. The CDR3 has 14 residues. Germline V gene lookup returns CDR1 SGHRS and CDR2 YFSETQ. The germline V and J ends were trimmed by 2 bases and 0 bases, with 8 bases remaining between them. The CDR3 spells CASSLSRLNTEAFF. In DNA, the CDR3 is TGCGCCAGCAGCTTAAGCCGGTTGAACACTGAAGCTTTCTTT.

The chain couples TRBV4-1 to TRBJ2-4, with D possibly matching TRBD1 (6 bases). The V end lost 2 bases, the J end lost 6 bases, and 17 bases lay between the germline ends. CDR3 length: 16 residues. The germline CDR1 and CDR2 sequences are MGHRA and YSYEKL. CDR3: CASSQLRDRFGNIQYF. CDR3 nucleotides: TGCGCCAGCAGCCAATTGAGAGACAGGTTTGGAAACATTCAGTACTTC.

The chain employs TRBV19 and TRBJ2-7; TRBD1 agrees at 7 bases. This CDR3 comprises 15 residues. V lost 8 bases and J lost 3; bases outside the gene matches: 13. Per germline, CDR1 LNHDA and CDR2 SQIVND (reference sequence). DNA for the CDR3: TGTGCCAGTGCCCCAGGGACAGACCTTTTCTACGAGCAGTACTTC. The encoded protein is CASAPGTDLFYEQYF.

V gene TRBV2 combines with J gene TRBJ1-2; possibly TRBD1 for D (6 bases). The V end lost 5 bases, the J end lost 2 bases, and 15 bases lay between the germline ends. This CDR3 has 15 amino acids. In germline, CDR1 is SNHLY, CDR2 FYNNEI. CDR3 amino acids: CASSTIRDTNYGYTF. The CDR3 DNA reads as TGTGCCAGCAGTACCATCCGGGACACCAACTATGGCTACACCTTC.

The chain carries TRBV13 and TRBJ1-3, with unresolved D. The CDR3 extends over 11 amino acids. Germline V gene sequence: CDR1 PRHDT, CDR2 FYEKMQ (reference sequence). V was cut by 5 bases and J by 4 bases, with 3 bases left in between. The CDR3 DNA follows: TGTGCCAGCAGCGTCGGAAACACCATATATTTT. Amino acid sequence: CASSVGNTIYF.

The chain has TRBV28 and TRBJ2-7; D is possibly TRBD1 (5 bases). The CDR3 sequence is 15 residues long. Trimming stripped 9 bases from V and 3 bases from J, with 21 bases between. Germline V gene data show CDR1 as MDHEN and CDR2 as SYDVKM. CDR3 sequence (DNA): TGTGCCAGTACCGGACGGCCTGGGGCTAACTACGAGCAGTACTTC. Protein product: CASTGRPGANYEQYF.

The chain is built from TRBV5-1 and TRBJ2-1, with TRBD2 matching 13 bases. The V gene's germline CDR1 is SGHRS and CDR2 YFSETQ. The V and J ends lost 3 bases and 2 bases, in that order; junction bases with no gene match: 5. The CDR3 runs to 17 residues. CDR3 sequence (DNA): TGCGCCAGCAGCTCGTTACTAGCGGGAGGGCCCTACAATGAGCAGTTCTTC. This gives the protein CASSSLLAGGPYNEQFF.

This clone was seen a single time. The chain recombines TRBV2 with TRBJ2-5; D ambiguous. The CDR3 consists of 12 residues. V gave up 7 bases and J gave up 0 bases, with 6 bases separating them. Germline values: CDR1 SNHLY, CDR2 FYNNEI. The CDR3 coding sequence is TGTGCCAGCAACGCCTACCAAGAGACCCAGTACTTC. Protein: CASNAYQETQYF. Full variable domain (remainder filled in from reference TRBV2 and TRBJ2-5): EPEVTQTPSHQVTQMGQEVILRCVPISNHLYFYWYRQILGQKVEFLVSFYNNEISEKSEIFDDQFSVERPDGSNFTLKIRSTKLEDSAMYFCASNAYQETQYFGPGTRLLVL.

V is TRBV29-1 and J is TRBJ2-4; D perhaps matches TRBD2 (6 bases). Germline V gene sequence: CDR1 SQVTM, CDR2 ANQGSEA. The V and J ends lost 0 bases and 12 bases respectively, with 12 bases between them. The CDR3 sequence is 12 residues long. This CDR3 reads CSVEDGGVDQYF. The CDR3 region has the DNA TGCAGCGTTGAAGACGGAGGGGTGGATCAGTACTTC.

The rearrangement links TRBV27 to TRBJ2-7, with 11 nucleotides matching TRBD2. V trimming: 4 bases; J trimming: 0 bases; junction bases outside the gene matches: 14. The CDR3 is 19 residues long. The V gene's germline CDR1 is MNHEY and CDR2 SMNVEV (reference sequence). The CDR3 nucleotides are TGTGCCAGCAGTTCCGCATCACCAAGACTAGCGGGAATCTCCTACGAGCAGTACTTC. This encodes CASSSASPRLAGISYEQYF.

The chain couples TRBV9 to TRBJ2-1; 12 bases align to TRBD2. Per germline, CDR1 SGDLS and CDR2 YYNGEE. This CDR3 region has 16 residues. V was clipped by 5 bases and J by 2 bases; unmatched bases: 5. The CDR3, as DNA: TGTGCCAGCAGTGTTCTAGCGGGAGGGGCCTACAATGAGCAGTTCTTC. Its translation: CASSVLAGGAYNEQFF. Looking up the rest from reference TRBV9 and TRBJ2-1 gives the full variable domain: DSGVTQTPKHLITATGQRVTLRCSPRSGDLSVYWYQQSLDQGLQFLIQYYNGEERAKGNILERFSAQQFPDLHSELNLSSLELGDSALYFCASSVLAGGAYNEQFFGPGTRLTVL.

This chain uses TRBV19 with TRBJ2-7, with D perhaps matching TRBD1 (5 bases). CDR3 size: 19 residues. The germline V gene has CDR1 LNHDA and CDR2 SQIVND (reference sequence). Trimming took off 4 bases at V and 7 bases at J, with 32 bases between the two ends. The CDR3 loop reads CASSRSPTLPQDQAREQYF. Here the CDR3 DNA reads TGTGCCAGTAGTAGATCCCCAACCTTACCACAGGACCAGGCGCGGGAGCAGTACTTC.

Only one count was recorded for this clone. The chain combines TRBV5-8 with TRBJ2-1, with D possibly being TRBD1 (6 bases). Germline CDR1 is SGHTS and CDR2 is YDEGEE. Trimming stripped 0 bases from V and 4 bases from J, with 8 bases between. The CDR3 sequence is 14 residues long. The CDR3 nucleotides are TGTGCCAGCAGCTTGGGGGACATGTACAATGAGCAGTTCTTC. Translating gives CASSLGDMYNEQFF.

The chain links TRBV2 to TRBJ1-4, with D possibly TRBD1 on 6 matching bases. V lost 5 bases to trimming and J lost 2 bases, with 9 bases between them. The germline CDR1 and CDR2 sequences are SNHLY and FYNNEI. This CDR3 has 14 amino acids. The CDR3 sequence is CASSYRATNEKLFF. The CDR3 DNA is TGTGCCAGCAGTTACAGGGCGACTAATGAAAAACTGTTTTTT.

The V and J genes are TRBV11-2 and TRBJ2-7; D ambiguous. V was cut by 3 bases and J by 5 bases, with 11 bases left in between. The CDR3 consists of 13 residues. The V gene's germline CDR1 is SGHAT and CDR2 FQNNGV. Here the CDR3 DNA reads TGTGCCAGCAGCTTCTACCGCTCACACGAGCAGTACTTC. Residues: CASSFYRSHEQYF.

The CDR3 here is CASSLEKEVSYEQYF. DNA of the CDR3: TGTGCCAGCAGCTTGGAAAAAGAAGTCTCCTACGAGCAGTACTTC. The chain is built from TRBV5-6 and TRBJ2-7; the D is unclear. Germline values: CDR1 SGHDT, CDR2 YYEEEE. The V end lost 0 bases, the J end lost 0 bases, and 10 bases lay between the germline ends. This CDR3 has 15 amino acids.

The genes are TRBV18 and TRBJ1-1; maybe TRBD1 (5 bases). The CDR3 consists of 14 residues. CDR1 is KGHSH and CDR2 is LQKENI in the germline V gene. V was shortened by 2 bases and J by 11 bases, with 18 bases between the two germline ends. CDR3 DNA sequence: TGTGCCAGCTCACCAGGAAGCAGGGTCTTGGGGGCTTTCTTT. It codes for CASSPGSRVLGAFF.

The J gene is TRBJ2-5, the V gene TRBV2, with a possible D match to TRBD1 (6 bases). This CDR3 contains 14 residues. V was clipped by 3 bases and J by 5 bases, with 13 bases between them. Per the germline V gene, CDR1 is SNHLY and CDR2 is FYNNEI. The CDR3 region is CASSDRLQGETQYF. The CDR3 coding sequence is TGTGCCAGCAGTGATAGACTACAGGGTGAGACCCAGTACTTC.

The chain is built from TRBV18 and TRBJ1-3; D remains ambiguous. This CDR3 has 15 residues. Germline values: CDR1 KGHSH, CDR2 LQKENI. With 10 bases removed from V and 4 bases from J, the gap between germline ends came to 20 bases. The CDR3 spells CATPFAPASGNTIYF. The CDR3 DNA reads TGTGCCACACCCTTTGCCCCAGCTTCAGGAAACACCATATATTTT.

The gene calls are TRBV10-2 and TRBJ1-2, with D possibly TRBD1 on 5 matching bases. This CDR3 is built from 13 residues. Looked up from germline, CDR1 is WSHSY and CDR2 is SAAADI. Trimming pared 2 bases from V and 8 bases from J, leaving 12 bases between. CDR3 sequence reads: CASSETRDGGYTF. The DNA for the CDR3 is TGCGCCAGCAGTGAGACCAGGGATGGCGGCTACACCTTC.

The rearrangement joins TRBV7-9 to TRBJ1-3; perhaps TRBD1 as D (6 bases). The CDR3 totals 15 residues. Germline V gene sequence: CDR1 SEHNR, CDR2 FQNEAQ (reference sequence). Trimming cost V 5 bases and J 0 bases, with 11 bases left between them. The CDR3 region is CASSVGADSGNTIYF. In DNA form, the CDR3 reads TGTGCCAGCAGCGTGGGGGCTGACTCTGGAAACACCATATATTTT.

V is TRBV6-5 and J is TRBJ2-2; D is perhaps TRBD1 or TRBD2 (5 bases each). The CDR3 is 14 amino acids. The V gene's germline CDR1 is MNHEY and CDR2 SVGAGI. V lost 8 bases to trimming and J lost 5 bases, with 15 bases between them. The CDR3 sequence is CASYRDVTTGELFF. The CDR3 DNA reads TGTGCCAGCTATCGGGACGTGACAACCGGGGAGCTGTTTTTT.